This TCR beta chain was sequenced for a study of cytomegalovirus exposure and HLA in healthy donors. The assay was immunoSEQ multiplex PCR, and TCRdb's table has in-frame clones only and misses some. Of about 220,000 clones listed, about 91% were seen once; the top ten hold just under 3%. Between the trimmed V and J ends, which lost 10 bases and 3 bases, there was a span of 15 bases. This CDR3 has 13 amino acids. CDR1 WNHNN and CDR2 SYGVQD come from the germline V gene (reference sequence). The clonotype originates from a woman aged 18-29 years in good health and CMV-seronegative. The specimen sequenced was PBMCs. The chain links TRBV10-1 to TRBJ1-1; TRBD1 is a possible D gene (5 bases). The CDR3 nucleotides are TGCGCCACCCAGGGAGGGAGGGACACTGAAGCTTTCTTT. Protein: CATQGGRDTEAFF.